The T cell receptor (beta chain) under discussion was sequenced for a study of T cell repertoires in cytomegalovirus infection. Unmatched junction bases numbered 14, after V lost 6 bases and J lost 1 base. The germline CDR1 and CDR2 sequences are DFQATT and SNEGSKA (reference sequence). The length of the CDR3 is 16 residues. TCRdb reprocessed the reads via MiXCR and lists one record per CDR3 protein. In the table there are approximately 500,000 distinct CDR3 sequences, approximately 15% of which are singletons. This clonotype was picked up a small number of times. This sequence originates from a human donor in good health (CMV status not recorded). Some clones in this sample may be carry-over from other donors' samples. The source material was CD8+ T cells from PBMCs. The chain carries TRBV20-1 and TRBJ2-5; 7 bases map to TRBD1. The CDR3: CSAEPLGGDVQETQYF. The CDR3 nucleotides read TGCAGTGCGGAACCCCTAGGGGGCGATGTCCAAGAGACCCAGTACTTC.